This section outlines one T cell receptor (beta chain) sequence together with its context. The antigen remains undetermined. This entry belongs to a study of T cell responses to AZD1222 COVID-19 vaccine. The germline V gene encodes CDR1 SGHTA and CDR2 FQGNSA. Trimming left V 5 bases short and J 7 bases short, with 15 bases between. The CDR3 runs to 14 residues. Libraries were prepared by immunoSEQ multiplex PCR; TCRdb keeps only in-frame clonotypes and omits some of them. The sample comprises about 150,000 clones, about 93% of which are singletons, and approximately 2.1% rests with the top ten. Study-wide results and caveats: Vaccination with two AZD1222 doses was followed by a rise in Spike-specific TCR breadth and depth. Reportedly, nearly half of unique spike TCRs recognized epitopes outside B.1.351/B.1.1.7 mutations.

This sequence originates from an adult in good health. The sample here was peripheral blood, taken on day 0 of AZD1222 vaccination. The gene calls are TRBV7-2 and TRBJ2-1; possibly TRBD1 for D (6 bases). The CDR3 coding sequence is TGTGCCAGCAGCCCTTTGAGTACAGGGAATGAGCAGTTCTTC. Its protein product is CASSPLSTGNEQFF.